This T cell receptor beta chain was obtained from a study of CD8 T cells in Susac syndrome. This clonotype was seen a handful of times. The CDR3 loop spans 14 amino acids. The germline V gene has CDR1 MNHNS and CDR2 SASEGT. V was cut by 5 bases and J by 0 bases, with 10 bases left in between. Random hexamers served to reverse transcribe roughly 0.45 to 1 ug RNA. One entry per CDR3 protein results from TCRdb running MiXCR on the immunoSEQ multiplex PCR reads. The data contain more than 130,000 distinct CDR3 sequences, about 93% of them singletons. This clonotype was obtained from a human donor in good health. The material sequenced was CD8+ T cells from PBMCs. This chain links TRBV6-1 with TRBJ2-5; perhaps TRBD1 as D (6 bases). CDR3 sequence reads: CASSQDSYQETQYF. CDR3 coding DNA: TGTGCCAGCAGTCAGGACAGCTACCAAGAGACCCAGTACTTC.